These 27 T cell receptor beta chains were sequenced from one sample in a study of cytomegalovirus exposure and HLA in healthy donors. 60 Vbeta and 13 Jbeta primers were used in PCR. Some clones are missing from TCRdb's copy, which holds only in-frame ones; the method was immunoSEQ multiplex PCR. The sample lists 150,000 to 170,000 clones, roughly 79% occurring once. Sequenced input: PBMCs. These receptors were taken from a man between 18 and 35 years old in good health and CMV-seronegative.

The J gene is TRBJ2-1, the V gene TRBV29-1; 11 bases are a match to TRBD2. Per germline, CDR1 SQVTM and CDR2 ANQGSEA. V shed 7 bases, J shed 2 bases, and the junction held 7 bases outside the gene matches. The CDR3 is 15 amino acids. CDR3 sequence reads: CSAVRLAGTYNEQFF. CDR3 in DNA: TGCAGCGCCGTACGACTAGCGGGGACCTACAATGAGCAGTTCTTC.

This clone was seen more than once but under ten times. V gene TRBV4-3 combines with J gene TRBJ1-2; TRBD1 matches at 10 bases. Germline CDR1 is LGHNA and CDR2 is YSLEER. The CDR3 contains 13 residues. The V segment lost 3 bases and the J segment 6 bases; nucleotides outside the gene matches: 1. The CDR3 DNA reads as TGCGCCAGCAGCCAGACAGGGGGCAATGGCTACACCTTC. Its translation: CASSQTGGNGYTF.

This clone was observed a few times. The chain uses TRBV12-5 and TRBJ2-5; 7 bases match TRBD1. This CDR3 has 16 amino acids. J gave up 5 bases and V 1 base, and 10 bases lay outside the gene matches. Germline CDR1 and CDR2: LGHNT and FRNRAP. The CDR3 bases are TGTGCTAGTGGTTTGGGACAGGGATCAGTATTTGAGACCCAGTACTTC. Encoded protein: CASGLGQGSVFETQYF.

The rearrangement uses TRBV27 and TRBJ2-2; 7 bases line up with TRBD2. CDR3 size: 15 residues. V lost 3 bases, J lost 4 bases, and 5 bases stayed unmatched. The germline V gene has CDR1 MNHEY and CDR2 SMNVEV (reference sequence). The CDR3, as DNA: TGTGCCAGCAGTTTGTTGCGGGGGACCACCGGGGAGCTGTTTTTT. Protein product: CASSLLRGTTGELFF.

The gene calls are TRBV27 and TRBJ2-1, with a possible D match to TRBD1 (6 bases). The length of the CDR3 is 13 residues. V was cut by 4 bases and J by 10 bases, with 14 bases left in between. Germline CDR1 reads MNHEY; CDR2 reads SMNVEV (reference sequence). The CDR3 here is CASSSQGTGEQFF. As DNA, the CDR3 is TGTGCCAGCAGTTCCCAGGGGACGGGAGAGCAGTTCTTC.

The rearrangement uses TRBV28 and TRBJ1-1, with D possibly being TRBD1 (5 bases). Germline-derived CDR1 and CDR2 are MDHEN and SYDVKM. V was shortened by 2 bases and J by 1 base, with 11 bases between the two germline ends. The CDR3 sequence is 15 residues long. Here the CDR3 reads CASSLVAGKNTEAFF. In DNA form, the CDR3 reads TGTGCCAGCAGTTTAGTCGCAGGGAAGAACACTGAAGCTTTCTTT.

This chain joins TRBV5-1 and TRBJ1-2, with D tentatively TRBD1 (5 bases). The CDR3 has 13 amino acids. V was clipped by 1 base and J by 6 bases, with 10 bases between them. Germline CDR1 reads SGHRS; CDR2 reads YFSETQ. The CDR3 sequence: CASSLSGNDGYTF. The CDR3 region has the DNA TGCGCCAGCAGCTTGTCAGGGAATGATGGCTACACCTTC.

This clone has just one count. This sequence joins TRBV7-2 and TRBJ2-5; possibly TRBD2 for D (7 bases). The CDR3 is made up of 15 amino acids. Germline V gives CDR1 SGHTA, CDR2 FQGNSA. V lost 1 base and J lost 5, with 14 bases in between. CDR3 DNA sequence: TGTGCCAGCAGCTTAGTTGGGGGGGCCATGGAGACCCAGTACTTC. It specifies CASSLVGGAMETQYF. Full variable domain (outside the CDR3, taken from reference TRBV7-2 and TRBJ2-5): GAGVSQSPSNKVTEKGKDVELRCDPISGHTALYWYRQSLGQGLEFLIYFQGNSAPDKSGLPSDRFSAERTGGSVSTLTIQRTQQEDSAVYLCASSLVGGAMETQYFGPGTRLLVL.

The DNA of the CDR3 is TGCAGCGTGGGGACAGGGGCCTATGGCTACACCTTC. This codes for CSVGTGAYGYTF. The chain uses TRBV29-1 and TRBJ1-2; 10 nucleotides match TRBD1. Germline lookup yields CDR1 SQVTM and CDR2 ANQGSEA. Germline trimming cut 6 bases from V and 4 bases from J; bases unmatched to any gene: 2. This CDR3 is built from 12 residues.

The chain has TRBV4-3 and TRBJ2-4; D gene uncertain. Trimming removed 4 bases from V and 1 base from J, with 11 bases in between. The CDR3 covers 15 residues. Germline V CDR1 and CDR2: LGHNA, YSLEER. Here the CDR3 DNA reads TGCGCCAGCAGCCTGGGTGGGCTGGCCAAAAACATTCAGTACTTC. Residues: CASSLGGLAKNIQYF.

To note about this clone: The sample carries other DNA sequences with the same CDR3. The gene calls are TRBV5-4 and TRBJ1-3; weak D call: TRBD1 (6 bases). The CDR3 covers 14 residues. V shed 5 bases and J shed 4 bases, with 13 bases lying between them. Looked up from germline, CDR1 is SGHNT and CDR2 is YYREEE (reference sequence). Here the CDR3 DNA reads TGTGCCAGCAGTTCACAGGGACCGGGAAACACCATATATTTT. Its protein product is CASSSQGPGNTIYF.

The CDR3 bases are TGTGCCAGCAGCACCGGCGGGGGAAGGACTGAAGCTTTCTTT. Translated: CASSTGGGRTEAFF. The chain couples TRBV9 to TRBJ1-1, with D possibly matching TRBD1 (5 bases). Germline CDR1 reads SGDLS; CDR2 reads YYNGEE. V was pared by 4 bases and J by 5 bases, with 15 bases between. The CDR3 totals 14 residues.

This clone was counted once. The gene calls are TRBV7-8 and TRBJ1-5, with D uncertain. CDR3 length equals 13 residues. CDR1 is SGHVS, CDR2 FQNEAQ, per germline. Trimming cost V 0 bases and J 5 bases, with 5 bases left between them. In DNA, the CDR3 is TGTGCCAGCAGCTTAGCCCCTGATCAGCCCCAGCATTTT. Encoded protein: CASSLAPDQPQHF.

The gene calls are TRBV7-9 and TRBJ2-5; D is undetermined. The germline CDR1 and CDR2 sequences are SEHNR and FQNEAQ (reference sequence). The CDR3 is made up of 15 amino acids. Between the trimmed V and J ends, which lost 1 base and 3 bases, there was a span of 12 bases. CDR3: CASSLEGRGKETQYF. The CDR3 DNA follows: TGTGCCAGCAGCTTAGAAGGAAGAGGCAAAGAGACCCAGTACTTC. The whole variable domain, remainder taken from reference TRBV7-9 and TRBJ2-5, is DTGVSQNPRHKITKRGQNVTFRCDPISEHNRLYWYRQTLGQGPEFLTYFQNEAQLEKSRLLSDRFSAERPKGSFSTLEIQRTEQGDSAMYLCASSLEGRGKETQYFGPGTRLLVL.

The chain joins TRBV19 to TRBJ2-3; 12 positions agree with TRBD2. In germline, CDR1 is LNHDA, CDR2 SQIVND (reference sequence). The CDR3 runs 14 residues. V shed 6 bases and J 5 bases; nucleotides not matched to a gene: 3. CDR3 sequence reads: CASRASGGEDTQYF. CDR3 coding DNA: TGTGCCAGTAGGGCTAGCGGGGGGGAAGATACGCAGTATTTT.

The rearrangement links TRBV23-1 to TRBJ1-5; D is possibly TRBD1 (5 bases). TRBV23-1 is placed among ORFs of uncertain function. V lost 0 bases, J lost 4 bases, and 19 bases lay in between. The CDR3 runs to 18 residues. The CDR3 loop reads CASSQSKGRPEDNQPQHF. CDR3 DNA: TGCGCCAGCAGTCAATCGAAGGGGCGACCTGAAGATAATCAGCCCCAGCATTTT.

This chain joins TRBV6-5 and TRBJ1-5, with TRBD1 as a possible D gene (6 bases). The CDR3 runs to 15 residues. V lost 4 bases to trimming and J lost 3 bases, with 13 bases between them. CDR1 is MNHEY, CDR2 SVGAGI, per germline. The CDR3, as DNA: TGTGCCAGCAGTTCACAGGGACCGATCAATCAGCCCCAGCATTTT. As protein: CASSSQGPINQPQHF.

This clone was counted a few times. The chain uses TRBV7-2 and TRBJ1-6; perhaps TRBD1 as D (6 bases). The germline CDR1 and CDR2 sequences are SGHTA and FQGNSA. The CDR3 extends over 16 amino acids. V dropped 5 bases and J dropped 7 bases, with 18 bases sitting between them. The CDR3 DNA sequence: TGTGCCAGCAGCCCGGGACACCGCGAAGGGAATTCACCCCTCCACTTT. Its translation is CASSPGHREGNSPLHF.

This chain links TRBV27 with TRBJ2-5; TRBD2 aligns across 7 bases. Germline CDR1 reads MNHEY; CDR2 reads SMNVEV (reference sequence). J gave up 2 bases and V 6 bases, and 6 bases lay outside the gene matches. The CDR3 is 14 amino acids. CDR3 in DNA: TGTGCCAGCAGCTCGCGGGGACTACAAGAGACCCAGTACTTC. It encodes CASSSRGLQETQYF.

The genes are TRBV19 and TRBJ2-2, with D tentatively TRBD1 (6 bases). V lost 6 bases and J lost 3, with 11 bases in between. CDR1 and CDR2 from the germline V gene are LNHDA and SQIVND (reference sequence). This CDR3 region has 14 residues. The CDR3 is CASSRTGYTGELFF. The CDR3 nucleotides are TGTGCCAGTAGCAGAACAGGGTACACCGGGGAGCTGTTTTTT.

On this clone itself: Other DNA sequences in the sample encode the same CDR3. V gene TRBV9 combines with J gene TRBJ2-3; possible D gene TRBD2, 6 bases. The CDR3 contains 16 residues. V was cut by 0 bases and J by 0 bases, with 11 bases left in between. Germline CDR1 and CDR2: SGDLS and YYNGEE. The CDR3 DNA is TGTGCCAGCAGCGTAGGTTCGCGGGACAGCACAGATACGCAGTATTTT. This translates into CASSVGSRDSTDTQYF.

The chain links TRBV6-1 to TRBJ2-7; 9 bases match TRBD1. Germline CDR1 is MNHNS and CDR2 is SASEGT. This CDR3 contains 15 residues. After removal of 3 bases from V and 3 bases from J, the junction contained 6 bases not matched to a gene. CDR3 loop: CASSEGQGSSYEQYV. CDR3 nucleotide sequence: TGTGCCAGCAGTGAGGGACAGGGCAGCAGCTACGAGCAGTACGTC.

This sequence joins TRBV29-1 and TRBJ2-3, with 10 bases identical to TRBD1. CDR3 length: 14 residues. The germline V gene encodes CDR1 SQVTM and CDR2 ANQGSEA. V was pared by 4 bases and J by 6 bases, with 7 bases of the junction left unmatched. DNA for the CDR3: TGCAGCGTTGGAAAGACAGGGGGCGTGGATACGCAGTATTTT. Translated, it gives CSVGKTGGVDTQYF.

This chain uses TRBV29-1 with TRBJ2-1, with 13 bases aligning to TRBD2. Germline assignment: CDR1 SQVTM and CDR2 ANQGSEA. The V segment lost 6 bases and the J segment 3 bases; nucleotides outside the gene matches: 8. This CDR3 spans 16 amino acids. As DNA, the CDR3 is TGCAGCGTCGCTACTAGCGGGGGGGCCTTCTACAATGAGCAGTTCTTC. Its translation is CSVATSGGAFYNEQFF.

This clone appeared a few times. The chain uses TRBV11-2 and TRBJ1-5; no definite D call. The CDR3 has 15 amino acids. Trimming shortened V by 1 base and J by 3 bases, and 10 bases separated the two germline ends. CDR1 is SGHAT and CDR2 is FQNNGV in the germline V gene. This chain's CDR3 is CASSLGSGNNQPQHF. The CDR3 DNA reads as TGTGCCAGCAGCTTAGGATCCGGGAACAATCAGCCCCAGCATTTT. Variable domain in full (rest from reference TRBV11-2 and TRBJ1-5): EAGVAQSPRYKIIEKRQSVAFWCNPISGHATLYWYQQILGQGPKLLIQFQNNGVVDDSQLPKDRFSAERLKGVDSTLKIQPAKLEDSAVYLCASSLGSGNNQPQHFGDGTRLSIL.

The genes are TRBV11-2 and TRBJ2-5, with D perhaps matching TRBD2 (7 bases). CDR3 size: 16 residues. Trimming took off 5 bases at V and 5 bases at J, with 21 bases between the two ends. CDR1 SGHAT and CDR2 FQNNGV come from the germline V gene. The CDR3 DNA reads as TGTGCCAGCAGCCACCTCGCCGGGGGGCTCCGGGAGACCCAGTACTTC. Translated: CASSHLAGGLRETQYF.

Here the CDR3 DNA reads TGTGCCAGCAGCTTAGCGGGGCGGGAGACCCAGTACTTC. It is translated as CASSLAGRETQYF. The V and J genes are TRBV7-2 and TRBJ2-5; TRBD1 is a possible D gene (5 bases). This CDR3 spans 13 amino acids. The germline CDR1 and CDR2 sequences are SGHTA and FQGNSA. The germline V and J ends were trimmed by 0 bases and 5 bases, with 7 bases remaining between them.